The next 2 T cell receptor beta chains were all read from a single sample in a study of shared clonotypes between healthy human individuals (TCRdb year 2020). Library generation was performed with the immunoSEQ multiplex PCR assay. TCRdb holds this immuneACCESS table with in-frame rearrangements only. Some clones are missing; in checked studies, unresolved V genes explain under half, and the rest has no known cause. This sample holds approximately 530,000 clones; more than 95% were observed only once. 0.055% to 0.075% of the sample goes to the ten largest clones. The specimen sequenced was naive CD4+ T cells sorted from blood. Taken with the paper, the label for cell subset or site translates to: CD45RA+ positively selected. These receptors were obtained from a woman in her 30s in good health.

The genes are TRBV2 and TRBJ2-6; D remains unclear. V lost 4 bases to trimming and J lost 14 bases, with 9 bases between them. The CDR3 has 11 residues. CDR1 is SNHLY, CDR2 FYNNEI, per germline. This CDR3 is CASSVSRLLTF. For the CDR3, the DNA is TGTGCCAGCAGTGTGTCCAGGCTCCTGACTTTC.

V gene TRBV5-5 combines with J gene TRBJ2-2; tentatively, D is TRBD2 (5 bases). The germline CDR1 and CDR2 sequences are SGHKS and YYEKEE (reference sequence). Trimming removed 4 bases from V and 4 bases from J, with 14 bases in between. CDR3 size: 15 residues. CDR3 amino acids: CASSPVLVGTGELFF. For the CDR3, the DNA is TGTGCCAGCAGCCCTGTACTAGTTGGCACCGGGGAGCTGTTTTTT.